These 9 T cell receptor beta chains were all obtained from the same sample, sequenced in a study of control samples from healthy donors and cancer patients. Profiling relied on immunoSEQ multiplex PCR, and the TCRdb table lists in-frame clones only, not all of them. Of about 150,000 clones listed, around 94% are singletons. The sample comprised blood. The receptors were gathered from a woman aged 18-29 years in good health.

The chain employs TRBV15 and TRBJ1-2; D possibly corresponds to TRBD1 (6 bases). Germline loops: CDR1 LNHNV, CDR2 YYDKDF (reference sequence). The CDR3 consists of 16 residues. The germline V and J ends were trimmed by 5 bases and 0 bases, with 16 bases remaining between them. The CDR3 spells CATSSHRDTSNYGYTF. The CDR3 coding sequence is TGTGCCACCAGCTCTCATCGGGACACCTCTAACTATGGCTACACCTTC.

The chain employs TRBV11-3 and TRBJ1-6; unclear D gene. This CDR3 is 15 amino acids long. Germline lookup yields CDR1 SGHNT and CDR2 YENEEA. V shed 2 bases and J shed 6 bases, with 11 bases lying between them. CDR3 region: CASSLSPGINSPLHF. The CDR3 nucleotides read TGTGCCAGCAGCTTAAGTCCAGGAATTAATTCACCCCTCCACTTT.

The genes are TRBV11-2 and TRBJ2-3; the D gene is possibly TRBD2 (6 bases). The V end lost 5 bases, the J end lost 0 bases, and 12 bases lay between the germline ends. The CDR3 runs 15 residues. The germline V gene encodes CDR1 SGHAT and CDR2 FQNNGV. CDR3 amino acids: CASSPLTRSTDTQYF. As DNA, the CDR3 is TGTGCCAGCAGCCCACTGACTAGGAGCACAGATACGCAGTATTTT.

The J gene is TRBJ1-5, the V gene TRBV6-6; 10 positions match TRBD1. Germline-derived CDR1 and CDR2 are MNHNY and SVGAGI (reference sequence). This CDR3 is built from 16 residues. V lost 4 bases to trimming and J lost 3 bases; unmatched junction nucleotides: 6. CDR3 sequence reads: CASSSYDRGLNQPQHF. Here the CDR3 DNA reads TGTGCCAGCAGTTCCTATGACAGGGGGCTCAATCAGCCCCAGCATTTT.

CDR3 amino acids: CASSDAQNTEAFF. The CDR3 region has the DNA TGTGCCAGCAGCGACGCGCAGAACACTGAAGCTTTCTTT. The V gene is TRBV9, the J gene TRBJ1-1; D unclear. Germline-derived CDR1 and CDR2 are SGDLS and YYNGEE. This CDR3 is 13 amino acids long. Trimming shortened V by 3 bases and J by 1 base, and 7 bases separated the two germline ends.

The rearrangement joins TRBV27 to TRBJ1-5; the match to TRBD1 covers 7 bases. CDR3 length: 14 residues. After removal of 5 bases from V and 4 bases from J, the junction contained 5 bases not matched to a gene. Per germline, CDR1 MNHEY and CDR2 SMNVEV (reference sequence). CDR3 coding DNA: TGTGCCAGCAGTCCGGGACAGATTAATCAGCCCCAGCATTTT. Translation: CASSPGQINQPQHF.

The chain employs TRBV6-5 and TRBJ1-4; D ambiguous. The CDR3 totals 13 residues. Germline-derived CDR1 and CDR2 are MNHEY and SVGAGI. V was cut by 7 bases and J by 8 bases, with 14 bases left in between. CDR3 bases: TGTGCCAGCAATCAGTGGAGGAAGGAAAAACTGTTTTTT. It codes for CASNQWRKEKLFF.

J is TRBJ1-6 and V is TRBV11-3; 9 nucleotides align to TRBD1. J gave up 10 bases and V 5 bases, and 15 bases lay outside the gene matches. CDR1 and CDR2 from the germline V gene are SGHNT and YENEEA. This CDR3 comprises 17 residues. The CDR3 region is CASSRNRGQADYSPLHF. The CDR3 DNA reads TGTGCCAGCAGCAGAAACAGGGGGCAAGCAGATTACTCACCCCTCCACTTT. The full variable domain, completed using reference TRBV11-3 and TRBJ1-6, is EAGVVQSPRYKIIEKKQPVAFWCNPISGHNTLYWYLQNLGQGPELLIRYENEEAVDDSQLPKDRFSAERLKGVDSTLKIQPAELGDSAVYLCASSRNRGQADYSPLHFGNGTRLTVT.

The rearrangement joins TRBV6-2 or TRBV6-3 to TRBJ2-2; maybe TRBD1 (6 bases). CDR3 size: 14 residues. Germline loops: CDR1 MNHEY, CDR2 SVGEGT. The V end was cut by 0 bases, the J end by 4 bases, with 6 bases between. Here the CDR3 reads CASSYSDSTGELFF. CDR3 sequence (DNA): TGTGCCAGCAGTTACTCGGACAGCACCGGGGAGCTGTTTTTT.